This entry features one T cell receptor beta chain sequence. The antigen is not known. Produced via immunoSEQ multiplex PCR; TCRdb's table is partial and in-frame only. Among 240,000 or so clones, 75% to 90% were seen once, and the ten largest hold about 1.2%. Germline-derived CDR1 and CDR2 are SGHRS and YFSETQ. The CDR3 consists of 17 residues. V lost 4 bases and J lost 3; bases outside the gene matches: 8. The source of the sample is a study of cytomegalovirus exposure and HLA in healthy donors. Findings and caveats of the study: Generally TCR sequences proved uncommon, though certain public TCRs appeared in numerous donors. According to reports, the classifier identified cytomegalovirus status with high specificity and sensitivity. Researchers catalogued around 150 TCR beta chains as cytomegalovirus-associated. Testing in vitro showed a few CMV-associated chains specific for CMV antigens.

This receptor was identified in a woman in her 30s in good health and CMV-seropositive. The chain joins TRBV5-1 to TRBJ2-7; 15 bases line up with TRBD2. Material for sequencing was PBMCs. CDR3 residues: CASSRGTSGGRYYEQYF. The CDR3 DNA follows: TGCGCCAGCAGCCGAGGGACTAGCGGGGGGCGATACTACGAGCAGTACTTC.